A single sample is the source of the 7 T cell receptor beta chains below, sequenced in a study of OX40 agonist ivuxolimab in advanced cancers. Produced via immunoSEQ multiplex PCR; TCRdb's table is partial and in-frame only. The sample holds over 80,000 clones, approximately 90% seen once. The starting material was CD4+ or CD8+ T cells sorted from blood, obtained in a trial of the OX40 agonist ivuxolimab. These receptors all come from an adult with an advanced solid tumor such as melanoma, head and neck, liver or kidney cancer.

This clone was seen once. The chain couples TRBV5-8 to TRBJ1-1; D unresolved. Germline CDR1 is SGHTS and CDR2 is YDEGEE. There are 11 residues in the CDR3. V lost 7 bases and J 2 bases, leaving 6 bases between the germline ends. This chain's CDR3 is CASGINTEAFF. In DNA, the CDR3 is TGTGCCAGCGGTATTAACACTGAAGCTTTCTTT.

In this sample, this clone turned up once. The rearrangement joins TRBV7-9 to TRBJ1-2, with TRBD1 as a possible D gene (5 bases). This CDR3 is built from 13 residues. The germline gives CDR1 SEHNR, CDR2 FQNEAQ (reference sequence). V was pared by 5 bases and J by 8 bases, with 15 bases between. CDR3 DNA sequence: TGTGCCAGCAGCCAAAAGGGACCAGGGGGCTACACCTTC. Its translation: CASSQKGPGGYTF.

V usage is TRBV28 and J usage is TRBJ1-2, with TRBD1 matching over 7 bases. Trimming at V came to 4 bases and at J to 8 bases, leaving 7 bases not matched to a gene. The CDR3 has 13 amino acids. Germline V gene lookup returns CDR1 MDHEN and CDR2 SYDVKM. CDR3: CASSYGGGEGYTF. CDR3 bases: TGTGCCAGCAGTTATGGAGGGGGCGAAGGCTACACCTTC.

This chain joins TRBV19 and TRBJ1-5, with unresolved D. Germline assignment: CDR1 LNHDA and CDR2 SQIVND (reference sequence). Trimming took 7 bases from V and 0 from J, leaving 10 bases between them. The CDR3 totals 14 residues. CDR3 in DNA: TGTGCCAGTACCGAAGCGGATAGCAATCAGCCCCAGCATTTT. Amino acids: CASTEADSNQPQHF. Looking up the rest from reference TRBV19 and TRBJ1-5 gives the full variable domain: DGGITQSPKYLFRKEGQNVTLSCEQNLNHDAMYWYRQDPGQGLRLIYYSQIVNDFQKGDIAEGYSVSREKKESFPLTVTSAQKNPTAFYLCASTEADSNQPQHFGDGTRLSIL.

This chain joins TRBV29-1 and TRBJ2-7; TRBD2 is a possible D gene (6 bases). Germline V gene data show CDR1 as SQVTM and CDR2 as ANQGSEA. This CDR3 has 12 amino acids. Trimming pared 5 bases from V and 5 bases from J, leaving 13 bases between. The CDR3 bases are TGCAGCGTTCTGAAGTCGGGGGACGAGCAGTACTTC. It encodes CSVLKSGDEQYF.

This clone was recorded only once. The conserved phenylalanine or tryptophan normally closing the CDR3 is absent here, so this likely arose from a read error. The chain couples TRBV6-6 to TRBJ1-1; D possibly corresponds to TRBD1 (5 bases). V lost 4 bases and J 4 bases, leaving 13 bases between the germline ends. Germline CDR1 and CDR2: MNHNY and SVGAGI (reference sequence). This CDR3 has 14 residues. For the CDR3, the DNA is TGTGCCAGCAGTTCGTATGGAAGGGGCACTGAAGCTTTCCTT. As protein: CASSSYGRGTEAFL.

The chain recombines TRBV30 with TRBJ2-3; D is uncertain. This CDR3 is 12 amino acids long. Per germline, CDR1 GTSNPN and CDR2 SVGIG (reference sequence). The germline V and J ends were trimmed by 0 bases and 7 bases, with 8 bases remaining between them. The DNA for the CDR3 is TGTGCCTGGAGTGTACGGTCTAATACGCAGTATTTT. This translates into CAWSVRSNTQYF.